What follows are 25 T cell receptor beta chains derived from one specimen sequenced in a study of CD8+ T cells in alopecia areata. cDNA serving as the sequencing template came from extracted, reverse transcribed RNA. The repertoire was sequenced with immunoSEQ multiplex PCR; TCRdb's copy has only in-frame clones and lacks some. Altogether about 160,000 clones are present, just over 65% being singletons, with the ten largest covering approximately 0.91%. Treatment specified: oral pan-JAK inhibitor, 5-10 mg twice daily. The sample consisted of CD4+ T cells sorted from blood, taken at week 4, from a patient treated with tofacitinib. The receptors derive from a human donor with alopecia areata.

This chain connects TRBV5-1 to TRBJ2-1; D uncertain. The CDR3 length is 15 residues. V shed 4 bases and J shed 5 bases, with 16 bases lying between them. Germline loops: CDR1 SGHRS, CDR2 YFSETQ. The DNA for the CDR3 is TGCGCCAGCAGCATTTCGCCGGGCGTACACAATGAGCAGTTCTTC. Its protein is CASSISPGVHNEQFF.

This chain joins TRBV7-9 and TRBJ1-2; maybe TRBD1 (6 bases). In germline, CDR1 is SEHNR, CDR2 FQNEAQ (reference sequence). The CDR3 extends over 18 amino acids. Trimming left V 2 bases short and J 4 bases short, with 23 bases between. The CDR3 protein is CASSLYSGTTAALYGYTF. Written as DNA, the CDR3 is TGTGCCAGCAGCTTATACTCCGGGACAACTGCAGCTCTCTATGGCTACACCTTC.

This clone was seen once. Other DNA sequences in the same sample also yield this CDR3. The rearrangement joins TRBV6-5 to TRBJ1-5, with a weak D call TRBD1 (5 bases). Germline-derived CDR1 and CDR2 are MNHEY and SVGAGI. This CDR3 region has 15 residues. Trimming cost V 0 bases and J 1 base, with 7 bases left between them. The CDR3 here is CASSYSGGSNQPQHF. CDR3 DNA sequence: TGTGCCAGCAGTTACTCTGGGGGGAGCAATCAGCCCCAGCATTTT.

This clone was counted between two and nine times. The chain is built from TRBV19 and TRBJ2-3, with D possibly being TRBD1 (5 bases). The length of the CDR3 is 14 residues. V was trimmed by 4 bases and J by 3 bases, leaving 11 bases between them. Germline CDR1 is LNHDA and CDR2 is SQIVND (reference sequence). The CDR3 loop reads CASSNQGGTDTQYF. CDR3 DNA sequence: TGTGCCAGTAGTAACCAGGGTGGAACAGATACGCAGTATTTT.

This chain connects TRBV9 to TRBJ1-2; weak D call: TRBD1 (5 bases). There are 14 residues in the CDR3. The germline V gene encodes CDR1 SGDLS and CDR2 YYNGEE. The V end was cut by 4 bases, the J end by 2 bases, with 12 bases between. CDR3 in DNA: TGTGCCAGCAGCCCGGGGGGATTAAACTATGGCTACACCTTC. This encodes CASSPGGLNYGYTF.

This chain joins TRBV11-2 and TRBJ2-3, with D unresolved. V was cut by 4 bases and J by 1 base, with 12 bases left in between. This CDR3 comprises 15 residues. CDR1 is SGHAT, CDR2 FQNNGV, per germline. In DNA form, the CDR3 reads TGTGCCAGCAGCTCTCCCCGAAGCGGCACAGATACGCAGTATTTT. Its translation: CASSSPRSGTDTQYF.

The genes are TRBV29-1 and TRBJ2-7; 9 positions match TRBD1. J was trimmed by 6 bases and V by 7 bases; bases with no gene match: 10. In germline, CDR1 is SQVTM, CDR2 ANQGSEA. The CDR3 is 13 residues long. CDR3 coding DNA: TGCAGCGCTGGGGACAGGGCTAGCGGCGAGCAGTACTTC. It encodes CSAGDRASGEQYF.

A few counts support this clone. The genes are TRBV10-3 and TRBJ2-5; the D call may be TRBD1 or TRBD2 (6 bases each). Germline V gene sequence: CDR1 ENHRY, CDR2 SYGVKD. V lost 8 bases and J 4 bases, leaving 20 bases between the germline ends. The CDR3 runs to 15 residues. CDR3 DNA sequence: TGTGCCATCGGCATTCCGGGGGCGGATCCAGAGACCCAGTACTTC. The encoded protein is CAIGIPGADPETQYF.

V gene TRBV5-4 combines with J gene TRBJ1-2; D is possibly TRBD1 (5 bases). Germline CDR1 is SGHNT and CDR2 is YYREEE (reference sequence). Trimming took 4 bases from V and 4 from J, leaving 8 bases between them. The CDR3 is 12 residues long. The CDR3 spells CASSPGSYGYTF. The CDR3 DNA reads TGTGCCAGCAGCCCAGGGAGCTATGGCTACACCTTC.

This sequence joins TRBV7-8 and TRBJ2-3; TRBD2 might be the D (7 bases). The CDR3 is 14 residues long. With 3 bases removed from V and 7 bases from J, the gap between germline ends came to 14 bases. Looked up from germline, CDR1 is SGHVS and CDR2 is FQNEAQ. In nucleotides, the CDR3 is TGTGCCAGCAGCTTCCCGGGGGGCTCGAATACGCAGTATTTT. Translating gives CASSFPGGSNTQYF.

In its sample, this clone was seen a few times. The chain couples TRBV18 to TRBJ2-1; D unclear. V lost 3 bases and J lost 6, with 18 bases in between. Germline-derived CDR1 and CDR2 are KGHSH and LQKENI. The CDR3 is 16 amino acids. The DNA for the CDR3 is TGTGCCAGCTCACCTTGGACGCCTAGGGTCTCCAATGAGCAGTTCTTC. Its translation is CASSPWTPRVSNEQFF.

The CDR3 loop reads CASSPTVAGTENSYEQYF. In nucleotides, the CDR3 is TGTGCCAGCAGCCCGACTGTGGCGGGGACAGAGAACTCCTACGAGCAGTACTTC. The V and J genes are TRBV7-8 and TRBJ2-7, with D perhaps matching TRBD1 (7 bases). Trimming pared 5 bases from V and 0 bases from J, leaving 23 bases between. The CDR3 is 18 amino acids. Germline V gene lookup returns CDR1 SGHVS and CDR2 FQNEAQ.

This rearrangement joins TRBV30 to TRBJ1-1; 9 bases line up with TRBD1. The trim removed 8 bases at V and 4 bases at J, leaving 11 bases unmatched. Germline CDR1 is GTSNPN and CDR2 is SVGIG (reference sequence). This CDR3 comprises 14 residues. The CDR3 nucleotides read TGTGCCCTGCCTCGGGACAGGGTGGGCACTGAAGCTTTCTTT. Translation gives CALPRDRVGTEAFF.

The chain is built from TRBV30 and TRBJ1-3; perhaps TRBD1 as D (5 bases). In germline, CDR1 is GTSNPN, CDR2 SVGIG (reference sequence). This CDR3 has 13 amino acids. The V gene lost 4 bases and the J gene lost 5 bases, with 12 bases spanning the gap. CDR3 nucleotide sequence: TGTGCCTGGATCGGGACCACTCGAAACACCATATATTTT. Residues: CAWIGTTRNTIYF.

The chain links TRBV30 to TRBJ1-5; D is unresolved. CDR1 GTSNPN and CDR2 SVGIG come from the germline V gene (reference sequence). This CDR3 region has 16 residues. Trimming pared 0 bases from V and 2 bases from J, leaving 14 bases between. The CDR3 DNA reads as TGTGCCTGGAGTGTCGGCAGGCCAGTGGGCAATCAGCCCCAGCATTTT. It yields the protein CAWSVGRPVGNQPQHF.

This chain joins TRBV6-5 and TRBJ2-3; D is possibly TRBD1 (5 bases). Trimming pared 6 bases from V and 6 bases from J, leaving 10 bases between. CDR1 and CDR2 from the germline V gene are MNHEY and SVGAGI. CDR3 length: 12 residues. DNA of the CDR3: TGTGCCAGCAGAGGGGCCGGGGATACGCAGTATTTT. Protein sequence: CASRGAGDTQYF.

The rearrangement uses TRBV14 and TRBJ1-2, with 9 bases matching TRBD1. V shed 4 bases and J 5 bases; nucleotides not matched to a gene: 5. Germline CDR1 SGHDN, CDR2 FVKESK. The CDR3 loop spans 14 amino acids. CDR3 DNA sequence: TGTGCCAGCAGCCCGTTCGGGACAGGGTATGGCTACACCTTC. Encoded protein: CASSPFGTGYGYTF.

V gene TRBV5-1 combines with J gene TRBJ2-6; D remains unclear. The CDR3 loop spans 15 amino acids. V was shortened by 6 bases and J by 0 bases, with 10 bases between the two germline ends. Germline V gives CDR1 SGHRS, CDR2 YFSETQ. The CDR3 loop reads CASKPTFSGANVLTF. The DNA of the CDR3 is TGCGCCAGCAAGCCGACATTCTCTGGGGCCAACGTCCTGACTTTC.

CDR3 amino acids: CASTLGGSNQPQHF. In nucleotides, the CDR3 is TGTGCCAGCACATTGGGGGGGAGCAATCAGCCCCAGCATTTT. The rearrangement joins TRBV7-2 to TRBJ1-5, with D tentatively TRBD1 (5 bases). The CDR3 covers 14 residues. The V end lost 7 bases, the J end lost 1 base, and 11 bases lay between the germline ends. Germline V gene data show CDR1 as SGHTA and CDR2 as FQGNSA.

The genes are TRBV29-1 and TRBJ1-6, with 7 bases fitting TRBD1. Germline CDR1 reads SQVTM; CDR2 reads ANQGSEA. The CDR3 extends over 14 amino acids. The trim removed 6 bases at V and 8 bases at J, leaving 10 bases unmatched. Here the CDR3 reads CSVAGTANDSPLHF. DNA for the CDR3: TGCAGCGTCGCCGGGACAGCCAACGATTCACCCCTCCACTTT.

This clone was seen a handful of times. This rearrangement joins TRBV4-3 to TRBJ1-5; a weak D match, TRBD1 (5 bases). Trimming shortened V by 1 base and J by 3 bases, and 10 bases separated the two germline ends. The CDR3 is 15 amino acids. Germline lookup yields CDR1 LGHNA and CDR2 YSLEER. The CDR3 bases are TGCGCCAGCAGCCAAGGGATAGGGGTCAATCAGCCCCAGCATTTT. Protein: CASSQGIGVNQPQHF.

The rearrangement links TRBV7-9 to TRBJ2-3, with D perhaps TRBD2 (7 bases). CDR1 and CDR2 (germline): SEHNR, FQNEAQ (reference sequence). This CDR3 contains 15 residues. Trimming left V 1 base short and J 2 bases short, with 10 bases between. The CDR3 sequence: CASSLDGGATDTQYF. The CDR3 region has the DNA TGTGCCAGCAGCTTAGATGGGGGGGCCACAGATACGCAGTATTTT.

Written as DNA, the CDR3 is TGTGCCAGCAGCTTAAGCGGGGGCGGGAACACTGAAGCTTTCTTT. It yields the protein CASSLSGGGNTEAFF. The chain carries TRBV7-3 and TRBJ1-1; a weak D match, TRBD1 (6 bases). The CDR3 spans 15 residues. V was clipped by 1 base and J by 1 base, with 10 bases between them. CDR1 and CDR2 from the germline V gene are SGHTA and FQGTGA.

In this sample, this clone turned up a few times. J is TRBJ2-1 and V is TRBV14; D is perhaps TRBD2 (7 bases). V dropped 1 base and J dropped 0 bases, with 13 bases sitting between them. The CDR3 totals 17 residues. Germline V gene sequence: CDR1 SGHDN, CDR2 FVKESK. CDR3 protein: CASSQVTGGYSYNEQFF. The CDR3 DNA follows: TGTGCCAGCAGCCAAGTTACGGGGGGCTACTCCTACAATGAGCAGTTCTTC.

The chain uses TRBV7-2 and TRBJ1-1; tentative D call: TRBD1 (6 bases). The V and J ends lost 5 bases and 0 bases respectively, with 16 bases between them. Germline values: CDR1 SGHTA, CDR2 FQGNSA. The CDR3 loop spans 16 amino acids. DNA of the CDR3: TGTGCCAGCAGCCATCCGCTCGGGGGGCTGAACACTGAAGCTTTCTTT. This gives the protein CASSHPLGGLNTEAFF. Complete variable domain (other parts from reference TRBV7-2 and TRBJ1-1): GAGVSQSPSNKVTEKGKDVELRCDPISGHTALYWYRQSLGQGLEFLIYFQGNSAPDKSGLPSDRFSAERTGGSVSTLTIQRTQQEDSAVYLCASSHPLGGLNTEAFFGQGTRLTVV.